Shown below are 27 T cell receptor beta chains from a single sample sequenced in a study of response to subunit inactivated influenza vaccine. TCRdb fed the RT-PCR reads into MiXCR, producing one record per CDR3 protein. The sample gives 700,000 to 900,000 distinct CDR3 sequences, about 20% of which show up once; 10% is in the top ten. This material consisted of PBMCs from blood, taken more than 4 days after vaccination. All receptors come from a man between 45 and 60 years old who received an inactivated influenza vaccine.

This clonotype was observed many times. This chain joins TRBV6-2 or TRBV6-3 and TRBJ2-5; 7 positions agree with TRBD1. CDR3 length: 14 residues. J was trimmed by 2 bases and V by 7 bases; bases with no gene match: 7. In germline, CDR1 is MNHEY, CDR2 SVGEGT. The DNA of the CDR3 is TGTGCCAGCACCCGGGACAGAATACAAGAGACCCAGTACTTC. It yields the protein CASTRDRIQETQYF.

A few counts support this clonotype. This chain links TRBV29-1 with TRBJ2-7; D unclear. The V end was cut by 7 bases, the J end by 0 bases, with 10 bases between. This CDR3 spans 12 amino acids. Germline values: CDR1 SQVTM, CDR2 ANQGSEA. The CDR3 reads CSARLGSYEQYF. Written as DNA, the CDR3 is TGCAGCGCCCGACTGGGCTCCTACGAGCAGTACTTC.

This clonotype was seen a handful of times. The rearrangement joins TRBV20-1 to TRBJ2-2; no definite D call. The CDR3 is 13 residues long. V was cut by 3 bases and J by 0 bases, with 5 bases left in between. The V gene's germline CDR1 is DFQATT and CDR2 SNEGSKA (reference sequence). The CDR3 here is CSARVPNTGELFF. The CDR3 DNA reads as TGCAGTGCTAGGGTCCCGAACACCGGGGAGCTGTTTTTT.

The chain carries TRBV5-6 and TRBJ2-2; D call uncertain. The length of the CDR3 is 12 residues. The V end was cut by 4 bases, the J end by 7 bases, with 8 bases between. Germline values: CDR1 SGHDT, CDR2 YYEEEE. CDR3 coding DNA: TGTGCCAGCAGCCTCGAGGACGGGGAGCTGTTTTTT. It translates to CASSLEDGELFF.

The V call is TRBV7-9, the J call TRBJ2-1; 12 positions agree with TRBD2. The V gene's germline CDR1 is SEHNR and CDR2 FQNEAQ (reference sequence). This CDR3 is 17 amino acids long. The trim removed 5 bases at V and 2 bases at J, leaving 7 bases unmatched. CDR3 protein: CASSPGLAGMAYNEQFF. The DNA for the CDR3 is TGTGCCAGCAGCCCCGGACTAGCGGGAATGGCCTACAATGAGCAGTTCTTC.

This clonotype was counted many times. This chain connects TRBV4-2 to TRBJ2-1; 9 bases are shared with TRBD1. With V trimmed by 3 bases and J by 8 bases, 2 bases remained unmatched. The CDR3 length is 13 residues. The germline CDR1 and CDR2 sequences are LGHNA and YNFKEQ. The CDR3 nucleotides are TGTGCCAGCAGCCATCGACAGGGGGATGAGCAGTTCTTC. Its translation is CASSHRQGDEQFF.

V is TRBV5-1 and J is TRBJ2-5; 10 positions match TRBD1. CDR1 and CDR2 from the germline V gene are SGHRS and YFSETQ. V shed 4 bases, J shed 0 bases, and the junction held 6 bases outside the gene matches. CDR3 length: 16 amino acids. This CDR3 is CASSSLGTGDQETQYF. In DNA form, the CDR3 reads TGCGCCAGCAGCAGCCTTGGGACAGGGGACCAAGAGACCCAGTACTTC. Combining the CDR3 with reference TRBV5-1 and TRBJ2-5 gives the whole variable domain KAGVTQTPRYLIKTRGQQVTLSCSPISGHRSVSWYQQTPGQGLQFLFEYFSETQRNKGNFPGRFSGRQFSNSRSEMNVSTLELGDSALYLCASSSLGTGDQETQYFGPGTRLLVL.

The sample holds a few counts of this clonotype. The J gene is TRBJ1-4, the V gene TRBV4-3, with unresolved D. Per the germline V gene, CDR1 is LGHNA and CDR2 is YSLEER. The V gene lost 1 base and the J gene lost 5 bases, with 2 bases spanning the gap. The CDR3 spans 12 residues. Here the CDR3 reads CASSQGNEKLFF. The CDR3 DNA follows: TGCGCCAGCAGCCAAGGAAATGAAAAACTGTTTTTT.

The genes are TRBV10-3 and TRBJ2-5; 8 bases map to TRBD1. Germline V gives CDR1 ENHRY, CDR2 SYGVKD. This CDR3 has 15 amino acids. Trimming removed 6 bases from V and 4 bases from J; junction bases left unmatched: 10. The CDR3 sequence is CAIRIGQGATETQYF. CDR3 bases: TGTGCCATCAGGATAGGACAGGGAGCTACAGAGACCCAGTACTTC.

The chain carries TRBV29-1 and TRBJ2-7, with D perhaps matching TRBD1 (6 bases). The CDR3 is made up of 14 amino acids. CDR1 is SQVTM, CDR2 ANQGSEA, per germline. V dropped 6 bases and J dropped 0 bases, with 15 bases sitting between them. The CDR3 sequence: CSVSQGPLSYEQYF. For the CDR3, the DNA is TGCAGCGTCTCCCAGGGGCCCCTCTCCTACGAGCAGTACTTC.

There are a few counts of this clonotype. V usage is TRBV11-1 and J usage is TRBJ2-6, with a possible D match to TRBD2 (6 bases). V lost 4 bases and J lost 2, with 18 bases in between. This CDR3 is built from 18 residues. Germline CDR1 is SGHAT and CDR2 is FQDESV (reference sequence). The CDR3 nucleotides read TGTGCCAGCAGCTCCATCAGTGATCGGGGGACTGGGGCCAACGTCCTGACTTTC. This translates into CASSSISDRGTGANVLTF.

V gene TRBV5-1 combines with J gene TRBJ2-3, with D perhaps matching TRBD1 or TRBD2 (5 bases each). The germline V gene has CDR1 SGHRS and CDR2 YFSETQ. The CDR3 has 13 amino acids. Deletions cut 2 bases from V and 6 bases from J, with 10 bases between. The DNA for the CDR3 is TGCGCCAGCAGCTTCGACTGGGGGGATACGCAGTATTTT. Amino acid sequence: CASSFDWGDTQYF.

This sequence joins TRBV19 and TRBJ2-1; possibly TRBD1 for D (6 bases). Germline values: CDR1 LNHDA, CDR2 SQIVND (reference sequence). V lost 0 bases, J lost 1 base, and 7 bases lay in between. The CDR3 extends over 15 amino acids. The DNA for the CDR3 is TGTGCCAGTAGTATAGAGGGGGCGTCCTACAATGAGCAGTTCTTC. It codes for CASSIEGASYNEQFF.

This clonotype appeared a few times. The chain employs TRBV6-1 and TRBJ2-1, with TRBD2 as a possible D gene (5 bases). This CDR3 is built from 13 residues. V gave up 8 bases and J gave up 4 bases, with 12 bases separating them. Germline CDR1 MNHNS, CDR2 SASEGT. Written as DNA, the CDR3 is TGTGCCAGCCGGGAACTTGTTTACAATGAGCAGTTCTTC. Amino acid sequence: CASRELVYNEQFF.

The chain links TRBV20-1 to TRBJ2-1; 11 bases are a match to TRBD2. From germline, CDR1 is DFQATT and CDR2 SNEGSKA (reference sequence). The CDR3 consists of 16 residues. The junction had 11 bases not matched to a gene; V was cut back by 6 bases and J by 4 bases. The CDR3 DNA reads as TGCAGTGCCCCACTAGCGGGAGAGGTGCGGTACAATGAGCAGTTCTTC. This gives the protein CSAPLAGEVRYNEQFF.

This clonotype was seen more than once but under ten times. The gene calls are TRBV6-2 or TRBV6-3 and TRBJ1-4; D call uncertain. The CDR3 length is 15 residues. Per germline, CDR1 MNHEY and CDR2 SVGEGT. Between the trimmed V and J ends, which lost 4 bases and 8 bases, there was a span of 17 bases. In nucleotides, the CDR3 is TGTGCCAGCAGTTCCCGACTCCGAGGAAGCGAAAAACTGTTTTTT. Residues: CASSSRLRGSEKLFF.

This chain uses TRBV20-1 with TRBJ1-5, with a possible D match to TRBD1 (5 bases). Trimming took off 0 bases at V and 9 bases at J, with 21 bases between the two ends. The CDR3 length is 16 residues. CDR1 is DFQATT, CDR2 SNEGSKA, per germline (reference sequence). The CDR3 is CSARDLQGQAARPQHF. The CDR3, as DNA: TGCAGTGCTAGAGACCTCCAGGGCCAAGCGGCGAGGCCCCAGCATTTT.

At least ten counts were recorded for this clonotype. J is TRBJ2-7 and V is TRBV5-1, with 7 bases matching TRBD2. V lost 3 bases to trimming and J lost 3 bases; unmatched junction nucleotides: 9. Germline loops: CDR1 SGHRS, CDR2 YFSETQ. The CDR3 has 15 amino acids. The CDR3 here is CASSSRTSEGYEQYF. The CDR3 region has the DNA TGCGCCAGCAGCTCGCGTACTAGCGAGGGCTACGAGCAGTACTTC.

This chain uses TRBV11-2 with TRBJ2-3; 9 bases are a match to TRBD2. The CDR3 has 18 amino acids. The germline gives CDR1 SGHAT, CDR2 FQNNGV. Trimming took 5 bases from V and 2 from J; bases not matched to a gene: 14. The CDR3 region has the DNA TGTGCCAGCAGCCCGGGGGTGTTAGCGGGGGCCTACACAGATACGCAGTATTTT. Protein product: CASSPGVLAGAYTDTQYF.

This clonotype was detected only a few times. The chain uses TRBV25-1 and TRBJ1-2; D is possibly TRBD1 (5 bases). V shed 3 bases and J shed 1 base, with 15 bases lying between them. Per germline, CDR1 MGHDK and CDR2 SYGVNS. This CDR3 spans 16 amino acids. The CDR3 spells CASSDQGHRRNYGYTF. The CDR3 bases are TGTGCCAGCAGTGATCAAGGACATAGGCGTAACTATGGCTACACCTTC.

CDR3 DNA: TGTGCCAGCAGCGTGTCGGGACTAGCGGGAGGGGGTGAGCAGTTCTTC. Its protein is CASSVSGLAGGGEQFF. The chain recombines TRBV9 with TRBJ2-1; 16 nucleotides align to TRBD2. The germline gives CDR1 SGDLS, CDR2 YYNGEE. The V gene end was trimmed by 2 bases and the J gene end by 9 bases; junction bases not matched to a gene: 5. The CDR3 length is 16 residues.

This clonotype was found a few times. The rearrangement joins TRBV20-1 to TRBJ2-7; a possible D gene is TRBD1 (6 bases). CDR1 is DFQATT, CDR2 SNEGSKA, per germline (reference sequence). Trimming shortened V by 3 bases and J by 9 bases, and 21 bases separated the two germline ends. The CDR3 has 14 residues. The CDR3 bases are TGCAGTGCTAGCCGACAGGCGACTACCTTCGGGCAGTACTTC. It specifies CSASRQATTFGQYF.

This chain connects TRBV6-5 to TRBJ1-2, with D perhaps TRBD1 (5 bases). Trimming left V 4 bases short and J 8 bases short, with 14 bases between. Germline lookup yields CDR1 MNHEY and CDR2 SVGAGI. This CDR3 spans 13 amino acids. The CDR3 protein is CASSWERGTGYTF. CDR3 sequence (DNA): TGTGCCAGCAGTTGGGAAAGAGGGACCGGCTACACCTTC.

The chain employs TRBV20-1 and TRBJ1-1; 8 bases are a match to TRBD1. CDR3 size: 14 residues. CDR1 is DFQATT, CDR2 SNEGSKA, per germline (reference sequence). The trim removed 5 bases at V and 4 bases at J, leaving 9 bases unmatched. For the CDR3, the DNA is TGCAGTGCTCGCAAACTCACAGGGGGCACTGAAGCTTTCTTT. As protein: CSARKLTGGTEAFF.

This clonotype was detected many times. The chain joins TRBV28 to TRBJ2-7; tentatively, D is TRBD1 (5 bases). Trimming took 6 bases from V and 6 from J, leaving 18 bases between them. The CDR3 consists of 14 residues. Germline V gene data show CDR1 as MDHEN and CDR2 as SYDVKM. CDR3 DNA: TGTGCCAGCAGGCTAGTGGCAGGGTCAGGCGAGCAGTACTTC. Translated: CASRLVAGSGEQYF.

The table lists this clonotype with a few counts. The rearrangement uses TRBV7-3 and TRBJ1-2, with unresolved D. V was shortened by 4 bases and J by 4 bases, with 13 bases between the two germline ends. The CDR3 has 14 amino acids. CDR1 is SGHTA, CDR2 FQGTGA, per germline. The CDR3 sequence is CASSSLAGPYGYTF. Written as DNA, the CDR3 is TGTGCCAGCAGCTCCTTAGCTGGCCCCTATGGCTACACCTTC.

The chain carries TRBV7-2 and TRBJ2-3; perhaps D is TRBD1 or TRBD2 (5 bases each). Per the germline V gene, CDR1 is SGHTA and CDR2 is FQGNSA. This CDR3 is 15 amino acids long. V dropped 4 bases and J dropped 0 bases, with 11 bases sitting between them. The CDR3, as DNA: TGTGCCAGCAGCTCGGGGCCCCGGAGCACAGATACGCAGTATTTT. This codes for CASSSGPRSTDTQYF. Looking up the rest from reference TRBV7-2 and TRBJ2-3 gives the full variable domain: GAGVSQSPSNKVTEKGKDVELRCDPISGHTALYWYRQSLGQGLEFLIYFQGNSAPDKSGLPSDRFSAERTGGSVSTLTIQRTQQEDSAVYLCASSSGPRSTDTQYFGPGTRLTVL.